This is a list of T cell receptor beta chains from one sample in a study of Ad26.COV2.S vaccination and SARS-CoV-2 variants. Clones were sequenced by immunoSEQ multiplex PCR, and TCRdb holds only the in-frame ones, with some missing. Counted here are around 250,000 clones, 87% occurring once; the ten biggest clones make up about 3.1%. The sequenced sample was peripheral blood, obtained in a trial of Ad26.COV2.S vaccine versus placebo. These receptor sequences come from a person between 18 and 60 years old who received the Ad26.COV2.S COVID-19 vaccine or a placebo. Both conserved end residues are part of each CDR3. Fields, in order: D gene, CDR3 length, V gene, clone size, J gene, CDR3 protein, CDR3 DNA. A D gene is named only where the DNA matches it firmly. A row's size may be missing; if present it is once, few, many or a size class.

D: NA
length: 16
V: TRBV5-4
size: NA
J: TRBJ1-2
CDR3: CASSGEASDLFYGYTF
DNA: TGTGCCAGCAGCGGGGAGGCGTCAGATTTATTCTATGGCTACACCTTC

D: TRBD1
length: 15
V: TRBV5-1
size: NA
J: TRBJ2-3
CDR3: CASSLLGQGSDTQYF
DNA: TGCGCCAGCAGCTTGTTGGGACAGGGGTCAGATACGCAGTATTTT

D: TRBD1
length: 13
V: TRBV14
size: NA
J: TRBJ1-1
CDR3: CASSQRGRTEAFF
DNA: TGTGCCAGCAGCCAAAGGGGGCGAACTGAAGCTTTCTTT

D: NA
length: 18
V: TRBV2
size: NA
J: TRBJ2-5
CDR3: CASLSHPPRGPSQETQYF
DNA: TGTGCCAGCTTAAGCCACCCACCACGGGGACCAAGCCAAGAGACCCAGTACTTC

D: NA
length: 16
V: TRBV7-2
size: NA
J: TRBJ2-3
CDR3: CASSPSPARGADTQYF
DNA: TGTGCCAGCAGCCCTAGCCCAGCTCGCGGCGCGGATACGCAGTATTTT

D: TRBD2
length: 16
V: TRBV11-2
size: few
J: TRBJ2-7
CDR3: CASRLPGLAASYEQYF
DNA: TGTGCCAGCAGGTTACCGGGACTAGCGGCTTCCTACGAGCAGTACTTC

D: NA
length: 14
V: TRBV5-1
size: once
J: TRBJ2-3
CDR3: CASRQEQNTDTQYF
DNA: TGCGCCAGCAGGCAGGAGCAGAACACAGATACGCAGTATTTT

D: NA
length: 14
V: TRBV7-8
size: NA
J: TRBJ2-3
CDR3: CASSLGWGADTQYF
DNA: TGTGCCAGCAGCTTAGGGTGGGGTGCAGATACGCAGTATTTT

D: NA
length: 14
V: TRBV24-1
size: NA
J: TRBJ1-2
CDR3: CTTIGREKARGYTF
DNA: TGTACCACCATAGGTAGGGAGAAGGCGCGGGGCTACACCTTC

D: TRBD2
length: 16
V: TRBV9
size: NA
J: TRBJ2-1
CDR3: CASSVVLAGSYNEQFF
DNA: TGTGCCAGCAGCGTAGTACTAGCGGGTTCCTACAATGAGCAGTTCTTC

D: NA
length: 13
V: TRBV12-3/TRBV12-4
size: NA
J: TRBJ1-6
CDR3: CASSLDGNSPLHF
DNA: TGTGCCAGCAGTTTAGATGGCAATTCACCCCTCCACTTT

D: TRBD2
length: 15
V: TRBV7-9
size: NA
J: TRBJ2-5
CDR3: CASSSGLAGRETQYF
DNA: TGTGCCAGCAGCTCGGGACTAGCGGGAAGAGAGACCCAGTACTTC

D: NA
length: 15
V: TRBV27
size: NA
J: TRBJ1-4
CDR3: CASSFRAQGGEKLFF
DNA: TGTGCCAGCAGTTTCCGAGCGCAGGGAGGTGAAAAACTGTTTTTT

D: TRBD1
length: 17
V: TRBV2
size: NA
J: TRBJ2-4
CDR3: CASSKETGAVAKNIQYF
DNA: TGTGCCAGCAGTAAAGAGACAGGGGCGGTAGCCAAAAACATTCAGTACTTC

D: TRBD2
length: 14
V: TRBV19
size: NA
J: TRBJ2-1
CDR3: CASTSGSTYNEQFF
DNA: TGTGCCAGTACTAGCGGGAGCACCTACAATGAGCAGTTCTTC

D: TRBD2
length: 14
V: TRBV30
size: NA
J: TRBJ2-1
CDR3: CAWNPSGGYNEQFF
DNA: TGTGCCTGGAATCCGAGCGGGGGGTACAATGAGCAGTTCTTC

D: TRBD2
length: 15
V: TRBV2
size: NA
J: TRBJ2-3
CDR3: CASKRERGSTDTQYF
DNA: TGTGCCAGCAAGAGGGAGCGGGGAAGCACAGATACGCAGTATTTT

D: TRBD2
length: 16
V: TRBV28
size: NA
J: TRBJ2-5
CDR3: CASSLGLAGGQETQYF
DNA: TGTGCCAGCAGTTTGGGCCTAGCGGGAGGCCAAGAGACCCAGTACTTC

D: NA
length: 14
V: TRBV7-2
size: NA
J: TRBJ2-5
CDR3: CASSLGSGRETQYF
DNA: TGTGCCAGCAGCTTAGGGTCGGGGCGGGAGACCCAGTACTTC

D: NA
length: 14
V: TRBV10-3
size: NA
J: TRBJ1-2
CDR3: CAISENPQGHGYTF
DNA: TGTGCCATCAGTGAGAACCCACAGGGTCATGGCTACACCTTC

D: NA
length: 13
V: TRBV5-4
size: NA
J: TRBJ2-1
CDR3: CASSTPGNNEQFF
DNA: TGTGCCAGCAGCACTCCGGGAAACAATGAGCAGTTCTTC

D: NA
length: 16
V: TRBV6-6
size: NA
J: TRBJ1-3
CDR3: CASSFGRTGSGNTIYF
DNA: TGTGCCAGCAGTTTTGGTCGAACGGGCTCTGGAAACACCATATATTTT

D: NA
length: 11
V: TRBV12-3/TRBV12-4
size: NA
J: TRBJ2-5
CDR3: CASSSEETQYF
DNA: TGTGCCAGCAGTTCCGAAGAGACCCAGTACTTC

D: NA
length: 15
V: TRBV6-1
size: NA
J: TRBJ1-1
CDR3: CASSEDGRLNTEAFF
DNA: TGTGCCAGCAGTGAAGATGGCAGATTGAACACTGAAGCTTTCTTT

D: NA
length: 13
V: TRBV2
size: NA
J: TRBJ2-2
CDR3: CASRATGTGELFF
DNA: TGTGCCAGCAGGGCCACAGGAACCGGGGAGCTGTTTTTT

D: NA
length: 17
V: TRBV21-1
size: NA
J: TRBJ2-6
CDR3: CASSQDRDHSGANVLTF
DNA: TGTGCCAGCAGCCAAGACAGGGACCACTCTGGGGCCAACGTCCTGACTTTC

D: TRBD2
length: 17
V: TRBV19
size: NA
J: TRBJ2-1
CDR3: CASSEALQAGDGNEQFF
DNA: TGTGCCAGTAGTGAGGCCCTTCAAGCGGGAGACGGCAATGAGCAGTTCTTC

D: TRBD1
length: 14
V: TRBV10-3
size: NA
J: TRBJ1-4
CDR3: CASRGQGTNEKLFF
DNA: TGTGCCAGCCGGGGACAGGGAACTAATGAAAAACTGTTTTTT

D: NA
length: 13
V: TRBV14
size: NA
J: TRBJ1-2
CDR3: CASSPGHLYGYTF
DNA: TGTGCCAGCAGCCCGGGACACCTCTATGGCTACACCTTC

D: NA
length: 14
V: TRBV10-3
size: NA
J: TRBJ1-3
CDR3: CAIREDGLGNTIYF
DNA: TGTGCCATCCGCGAGGACGGTCTTGGAAACACCATATATTTT

D: NA
length: 12
V: TRBV12-3/TRBV12-4
size: once
J: TRBJ1-5
CDR3: CASSLERRLQHF
DNA: TGTGCCAGCAGTTTAGAGCGTCGACTCCAGCATTTT

D: NA
length: 13
V: TRBV7-9
size: NA
J: TRBJ1-5
CDR3: CASSLGSGQPQHF
DNA: TGTGCCAGCAGCTTAGGATCAGGGCAGCCCCAGCATTTT

D: TRBD2
length: 15
V: TRBV7-2
size: once
J: TRBJ2-1
CDR3: CASSSIAGAYNEQFF
DNA: TGTGCCAGCAGCTCGATAGCGGGAGCCTACAATGAGCAGTTCTTC

D: NA
length: 15
V: TRBV7-2
size: NA
J: TRBJ1-2
CDR3: CASSSGGLANYGYTF
DNA: TGTGCCAGCAGCTCCGGGGGGTTAGCTAACTATGGCTACACCTTC

D: TRBD2
length: 18
V: TRBV4-1
size: NA
J: TRBJ2-1
CDR3: CASSQFGSGSSAGNEQFF
DNA: TGCGCCAGCAGCCAATTTGGTAGCGGGAGTTCAGCAGGCAATGAGCAGTTCTTC

D: NA
length: 13
V: TRBV4-3
size: NA
J: TRBJ1-1
CDR3: CASSQDLDTEAFF
DNA: TGCGCCAGCAGCCAAGATTTAGACACTGAAGCTTTCTTT

D: TRBD1
length: 15
V: TRBV6-2/TRBV6-3
size: NA
J: TRBJ2-1
CDR3: CASSLGQGGYNEQFF
DNA: TGTGCCAGCAGTTTGGGACAGGGGGGGTACAATGAGCAGTTCTTC